Listed below are T cell receptor beta chains from one sample, sequenced in a study of blood T cell repertoires in COVID-19. Repertoires were generated with immunoSEQ multiplex PCR, while TCRdb's copy carries only in-frame clones and drops some. The sample lists fewer than 500,000 clones, around 89% occurring once. Sequencing was carried out using peripheral blood. Source of these receptors: a woman in her 30s with acute or convalescent COVID-19. The CDR3 runs from the conserved cysteine through the conserved F or W. The order of the fields is CDR3 length, D gene, J gene, clone size, V gene, CDR3 protein, CDR3 DNA. A D gene is named only where the DNA matches it firmly. The size of a clone is reported for some rows only, either as once, few or many, or as a class for expanded clones.

14,.,TRBJ2-5,.,TRBV7-2,CASSPMGPQETQYF,TGTGCCAGCAGCCCCATGGGGCCCCAAGAGACCCAGTACTTC
18,TRBD1,TRBJ1-5,.,TRBV7-2,CASSLNPGTGGSNQPQHF,TGTGCCAGCAGCTTAAACCCAGGGACAGGGGGGAGCAATCAGCCCCAGCATTTT
17,TRBD2,TRBJ2-2,.,TRBV20-1,CSASFWGSSGGTGELFF,TGCAGTGCTAGTTTCTGGGGTTCTAGCGGGGGAACCGGGGAGCTGTTTTTT
11,TRBD1,TRBJ1-2,.,TRBV2,CASSPDRGQTF,TGTGCCAGCAGTCCTGACAGGGGGCAGACCTTC
19,TRBD1,TRBJ2-6,.,TRBV18,CASSPIFGQGSSGANVLTF,TGTGCCAGCTCACCAATATTCGGACAGGGTTCTTCTGGGGCCAACGTCCTGACTTTC
11,.,TRBJ1-5,.,TRBV20-1,CSVGGSQPQHF,TGCAGTGTTGGGGGCAGTCAGCCCCAGCATTTT
12,.,TRBJ2-2,once,TRBV12-3/TRBV12-4,CASCASTGELFF,TGTGCCAGCTGCGCTTCCACCGGGGAGCTGTTTTTT
13,.,TRBJ2-7,.,TRBV2,CASRGRGLYEQYF,TGTGCCAGCAGGGGGCGGGGGCTCTACGAGCAGTACTTC
15,TRBD1,TRBJ1-6,.,TRBV7-2,CASSQTGTGYSPLHF,TGTGCCAGCAGCCAAACCGGGACAGGATATTCACCCCTCCACTTT
14,.,TRBJ1-5,once,TRBV28,CASSSGGNNQPQHF,TGTGCCAGCAGTTCGGGGGGGAACAATCAGCCCCAGCATTTT
14,TRBD1,TRBJ2-7,.,TRBV11-2,CASSLGTGSYEQYF,TGTGCCAGCAGTTTAGGGACAGGGTCCTACGAGCAGTACTTC
13,.,TRBJ2-7,.,TRBV6-4,CASSDSSRYEQYF,TGTGCCAGCAGTGACTCGAGCCGCTACGAGCAGTACTTC
15,.,TRBJ2-6,.,TRBV13,CASSFTGSGANVLTF,TGTGCCAGCAGCTTCACAGGCTCTGGGGCCAACGTCCTGACTTTC
13,.,TRBJ2-7,.,TRBV29-1,CSVAPRFSYEQYF,TGCAGCGTTGCCCCGAGGTTCTCCTACGAGCAGTACTTC
17,.,TRBJ1-2,.,TRBV5-5,CASSSGTRGGLNYGYTF,TGTGCCAGCAGCTCCGGGACTCGCGGGGGGCTTAACTATGGCTACACCTTC
16,TRBD1,TRBJ1-4,.,TRBV11-2,CASSLRQGGINEKLFF,TGTGCCAGCAGCTTGAGACAGGGGGGCATCAATGAAAAACTGTTTTTT
14,TRBD1,TRBJ2-7,.,TRBV27,CASSGTGGFYEQYF,TGTGCCAGCAGTGGGACAGGGGGCTTTTACGAGCAGTACTTC
14,TRBD1,TRBJ1-4,few,TRBV27,CASRQTGPNEKLFF,TGTGCCAGCAGGCAGACAGGGCCTAATGAAAAACTGTTTTTT
15,TRBD2,TRBJ2-5,.,TRBV5-1,CASSLEGLAGETQYF,TGCGCCAGCAGCTTGGAAGGGCTAGCGGGGGAGACCCAGTACTTC
14,TRBD2,TRBJ2-5,.,TRBV4-1,CASSHWGGQETQYF,TGCGCCAGCAGCCACTGGGGGGGTCAAGAGACCCAGTACTTC
14,TRBD1,TRBJ2-1,.,TRBV5-1,CASKTGGAYNEQFF,TGCGCCAGCAAGACAGGGGGCGCCTACAATGAGCAGTTCTTC
14,.,TRBJ1-2,once,TRBV7-8,CASSTGLTPYGYTF,TGTGCCAGCAGCACCGGACTGACCCCTTATGGCTACACCTTC